This T cell receptor beta chain was captured by sequencing in a study of cytotoxic CD8 clonotypes in ibrutinib-treated CLL. Clones were sequenced by immunoSEQ multiplex PCR, and TCRdb holds only the in-frame ones, with some missing. Among about 270,000 clones listed, 60% to 80% were seen once. In germline, CDR1 is KGHSH, CDR2 LQKENI. The V gene lost 5 bases and the J gene lost 1 base, with 16 bases spanning the gap. This CDR3 spans 16 amino acids. This TCR came from a human donor with chronic lymphocytic leukemia. The sequences come from PBMCs, collected at disease progression, from a patient treated with ibrutinib. The rearrangement joins TRBV18 to TRBJ2-3, with D tentatively TRBD2 (6 bases). CDR3 residues: CASSTILGGGTDTQYF. The DNA for the CDR3 is TGTGCCAGCTCAACCATCCTCGGGGGTGGCACAGATACGCAGTATTTT.